This record concerns one TCR beta chain sequence. Antigen unknown. The sample holds other DNA sequences that translate to the same CDR3. As every portion of the isolated RNA was reverse transcribed, the sequencing read expressed TCRB transcripts. Assay: immunoSEQ multiplex PCR; the TCRdb copy retains only in-frame clones and omits some. This sample yields 550,000 to 850,000 clones, of which over 10% are seen a single time; roughly 0.022% belongs to the top ten. The sample comes from a study of beta chain features in type 1 diabetes. Study overall: Researchers looked at roughly 100,000,000 sorted cells across all samples.

Notes on the study in general: People with Type 1 diabetes carried modestly yet significantly shorter TCRB CDR3s in all four CD4+ subsets. Fewer junction insertions and more nucleotide deletions appeared in type 1 diabetes patients.

Sequences were obtained from naive CD4+ T cells from blood. This TCR derives from a man aged 18 to 30 with type 1 diabetes.

CDR3 protein: CAWSVMETQYF. The CDR3 nucleotides read TGTGCCTGGAGTGTTATGGAGACCCAGTACTTC. J is TRBJ2-5 and V is TRBV30; D is ambiguous. This CDR3 has 11 amino acids. CDR1 is GTSNPN and CDR2 is SVGIG in the germline V gene (reference sequence). The V gene lost 0 bases and the J gene lost 5 bases, with 4 bases spanning the gap.